Listed below are T cell receptor beta chains from one sample, sequenced in a study of T-cell reconstitution after alpha-beta-depleted transplantation in children. TCRdb itself ran the PCR reads through MiXCR, one entry per CDR3 protein. Of fewer than 550,000 distinct CDR3 sequences in the sample, roughly a tenth were seen once. The specimen was PBMCs from the stem cell graft donor, collected from the stem cell graft. The source of these receptors is a human donor who donated a stem cell graft to a child with acute myeloid leukemia. CDR3s include the opening cysteine and the closing phenylalanine or tryptophan. Fields, in order: J gene, D gene, clone size, V gene, CDR3 DNA, CDR3 protein. The D gene is left open where the match is weak. Clone sizes are given selectively: once, few, many, or a class where the clone is expanded.

TRBJ2-2	TRBD1	NA	TRBV20-1	TGCAGTGCAAGAAATCTAGGACAGGGACGGGCCACCGGGGAGCTGTTTTTT	CSARNLGQGRATGELFF
TRBJ1-1	NA	few	TRBV27	TGTGCCAGCAGTTCCTCTGGAGCTTTCTTT	CASSSSGAFF
TRBJ1-1	NA	many	TRBV20-1	TGCAGTGCTAGAGCTTCGGTGAACACTGAAGCTTTCTTT	CSARASVNTEAFF
TRBJ2-5	NA	NA	TRBV29-1	TGCAGCGTTGAAGATCCGGGTCGGGGGACCCAGTACTTC	CSVEDPGRGTQYF
TRBJ2-1	TRBD2	NA	TRBV5-1	TGCGCCAGCAGCTCGGGGGGGCAGGATGAGCAGTTCTTC	CASSSGGQDEQFF
TRBJ2-5	TRBD2	NA	TRBV20-1	TGCAGTGCCCCGCCGGGCAGCGGGGACCAAGAGACCCAGTACTTC	CSAPPGSGDQETQYF
TRBJ1-2	NA	few	TRBV4-3	TGCGCCAGCAGCCAAGATTATGGGCAGTACTATGGCTACACCTTC	CASSQDYGQYYGYTF
TRBJ1-3	NA	few	TRBV6-6	TGTGCCAGCTGCCCCTTCTCTGGAAACACCATATATTTT	CASCPFSGNTIYF
TRBJ2-7	TRBD2	NA	TRBV2	TGTGCCAGCAGTGACCGGTTACCCACTGTGCGGGAGGAGCGCGACGAGCAGTACTTC	CASSDRLPTVREERDEQYF
TRBJ1-2	NA	few	TRBV25-1	TGTGCCACCAATATGGCATTTTTCGGCTACACCTTC	CATNMAFFGYTF
TRBJ2-5	NA	few	TRBV9	TGTGCCAGCAGCGTAGCTCGCAGGAAAGAGACCCAGTACTTC	CASSVARRKETQYF